The TCR beta chain under discussion was sequenced for a study of blood T cell repertoires in COVID-19. The table lists this clone with a count of one. The length of the CDR3 is 16 residues. V trimming: 1 base; J trimming: 6 bases; junction bases outside the gene matches: 11. Germline V gene sequence: CDR1 MGHRA, CDR2 YSYEKL. Sequencing was performed with immunoSEQ multiplex PCR; in TCRdb, only in-frame clones are kept and a portion is missing. The sample has about 320,000 clones, around 90% seen once. This chain connects TRBV4-1 to TRBJ1-2, with 7 bases lining up with TRBD1. The receptor's source is a man aged 18-30 years who had recovered from COVID-19. The sequencing sample was made of peripheral blood. The CDR3 loop reads CASSQGPTGDFNGYTF. The CDR3 DNA reads TGCGCCAGCAGCCAAGGTCCCACAGGGGATTTCAATGGCTACACCTTC.